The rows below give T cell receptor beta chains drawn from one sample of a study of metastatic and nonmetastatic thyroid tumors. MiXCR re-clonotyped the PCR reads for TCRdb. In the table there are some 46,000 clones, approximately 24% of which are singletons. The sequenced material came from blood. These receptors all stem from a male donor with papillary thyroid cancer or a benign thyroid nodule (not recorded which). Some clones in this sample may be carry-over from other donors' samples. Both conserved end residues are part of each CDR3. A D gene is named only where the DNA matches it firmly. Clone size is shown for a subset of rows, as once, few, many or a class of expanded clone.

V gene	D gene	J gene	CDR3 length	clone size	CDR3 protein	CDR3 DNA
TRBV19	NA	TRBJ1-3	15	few	CASSTDGSPGNTIYF	TGTGCCAGTAGTACGGATGGATCGCCGGGAAACACCATATATTTT
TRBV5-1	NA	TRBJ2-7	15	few	CASSLGRVPSYEQYF	TGCGCCAGCAGCTTGGGACGGGTTCCCTCCTACGAGCAGTACTTC
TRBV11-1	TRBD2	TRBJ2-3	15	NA	CASSVSGSSTDTQYF	TGTGCCAGCAGCGTTAGCGGGAGTAGCACAGATACGCAGTATTTT
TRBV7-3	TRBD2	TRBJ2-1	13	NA	CASSFYTSDEQFF	TGTGCCAGCAGCTTCTACACTAGCGATGAGCAGTTCTTC
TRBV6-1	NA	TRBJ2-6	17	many	CASSTGISVSGANVLTF	TGTGCCAGCTCTACAGGGATCAGCGTATCTGGGGCCAACGTCCTGACTTTC
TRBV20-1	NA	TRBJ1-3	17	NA	CSARDSRGVSSGNTIYF	TGCAGTGCTAGGGATAGTAGGGGGGTAAGCTCTGGAAACACCATATATTTT
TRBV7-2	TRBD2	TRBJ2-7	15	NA	CASSLRASGTYEQYF	TGTGCCAGCAGCTTACGAGCTAGCGGAACCTACGAGCAGTACTTC
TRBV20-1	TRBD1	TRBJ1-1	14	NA	CSAGRTGDNTEAFF	TGCAGTGCTGGACGGACAGGGGATAACACTGAAGCTTTCTTT
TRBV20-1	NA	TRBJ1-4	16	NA	CSARDATETTNEKLFF	TGCAGTGCTAGAGATGCGACAGAAACAACTAATGAAAAACTGTTTTTT
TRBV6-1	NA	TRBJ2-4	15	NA	CASTWGRGAKNIQYF	TGTGCCAGCACCTGGGGGCGTGGGGCCAAAAACATTCAGTACTTC
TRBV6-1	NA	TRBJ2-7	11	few	CASKESYEQYF	TGTGCCAGCAAAGAGTCCTACGAGCAGTACTTC
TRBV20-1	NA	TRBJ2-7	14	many	CSARVGGRGYEQYF	TGCAGTGCTAGAGTTGGGGGGAGGGGGTACGAGCAGTACTTC
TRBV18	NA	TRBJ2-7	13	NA	CASSPEFQNEQYF	TGTGCCAGCTCACCAGAGTTTCAGAACGAGCAGTACTTC
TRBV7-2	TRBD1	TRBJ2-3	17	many	CASSSGQGAMGTDTQYF	TGTGCCAGCAGCTCAGGGCAGGGGGCGATGGGGACAGATACGCAGTATTTT
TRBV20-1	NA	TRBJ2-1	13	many	CSARVETNNEQFF	TGCAGTGCTAGAGTGGAGACTAACAATGAGCAGTTCTTC
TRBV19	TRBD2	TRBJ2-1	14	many	CASSRLAGDDEQFF	TGTGCCAGTAGTAGGCTAGCGGGAGATGATGAGCAGTTCTTC
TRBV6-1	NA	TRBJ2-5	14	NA	CASSEDWNRETQYF	TGTGCCAGCAGTGAAGACTGGAATAGAGAGACCCAGTACTTC
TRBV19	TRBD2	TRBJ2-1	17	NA	CASSYATSGNSRHEQFF	TGTGCCAGTAGCTACGCCACTAGCGGGAACAGTCGGCATGAGCAGTTCTTC
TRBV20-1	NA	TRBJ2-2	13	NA	CSASAVNTGDLFF	TGCAGTGCTAGCGCCGTGAACACCGGGGATCTGTTTTTT
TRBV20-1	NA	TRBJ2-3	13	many	CSARDPHADTQYF	TGCAGTGCTAGAGACCCGCATGCAGATACGCAGTATTTT
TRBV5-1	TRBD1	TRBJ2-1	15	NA	CASSPGQGTYNEQFF	TGCGCCAGCAGCCCGGGACAGGGAACCTACAATGAGCAGTTCTTC
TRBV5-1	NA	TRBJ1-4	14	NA	CASSPDSGYEKLFF	TGCGCCAGCAGCCCTGACAGTGGGTATGAAAAACTGTTTTTT
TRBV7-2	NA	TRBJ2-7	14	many	CASSHRQGGGEQYF	TGTGCCAGCAGCCACAGACAGGGAGGAGGCGAGCAGTACTTC
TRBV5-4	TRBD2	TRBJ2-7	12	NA	CASSAYSGRKYF	TGTGCCAGCAGCGCCTATAGCGGGAGGAAGTACTTC
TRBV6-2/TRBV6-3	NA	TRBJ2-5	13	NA	CASRISGQETQYF	TGTGCCAGTAGAATCAGCGGCCAAGAGACCCAGTACTTC
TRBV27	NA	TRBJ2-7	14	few	CASSLAGSSYEQYF	TGTGCCAGCAGTTTAGCAGGCAGCTCCTACGAGCAGTACTTC
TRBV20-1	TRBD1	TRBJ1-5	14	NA	CSAPGTGDHQPQHF	TGCAGTGCTCCCGGGACAGGGGATCACCAGCCCCAGCATTTT
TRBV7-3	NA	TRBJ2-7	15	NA	CASSFRDGSSYEQYF	TGTGCCAGCAGCTTCCGGGACGGGAGCTCCTACGAGCAGTACTTC
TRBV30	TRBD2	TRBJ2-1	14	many	CAWSPGLAYGEQFF	TGTGCCTGGAGTCCAGGACTAGCGTACGGTGAGCAGTTCTTC
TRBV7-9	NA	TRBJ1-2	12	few	CASSPQRGGYTF	TGTGCCAGCAGCCCCCAACGGGGAGGCTACACCTTC
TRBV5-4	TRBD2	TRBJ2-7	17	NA	CASSYDLGLAGSYEQYF	TGTGCCAGCAGCTACGACCTGGGACTAGCGGGGTCCTACGAGCAGTACTTC
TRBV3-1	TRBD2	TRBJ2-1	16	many	CASSQDRASGVHYQFF	TGTGCCAGCAGCCAAGATCGGGCTAGCGGGGTTCATTATCAGTTCTTC
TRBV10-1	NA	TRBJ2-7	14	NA	CASSENRESYEQYF	TGCGCCAGCAGTGAGAACAGGGAGAGCTACGAGCAGTACTTC
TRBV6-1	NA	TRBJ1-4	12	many	CASRGEREKLFF	TGTGCCAGCAGGGGGGAGCGGGAGAAACTGTTTTTT
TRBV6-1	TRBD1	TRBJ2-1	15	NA	CASMPSGQGNNEQFF	TGTGCCAGCATGCCATCGGGACAGGGGAACAACGAGCAGTTCTTC
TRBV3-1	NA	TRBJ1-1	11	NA	CASSQGGEAFF	TGTGCCAGCAGCCAAGGGGGTGAAGCTTTCTTT
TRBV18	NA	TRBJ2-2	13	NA	CASSPREGGELFF	TGTGCCAGCTCCCCCAGGGAAGGCGGGGAGCTGTTTTTT
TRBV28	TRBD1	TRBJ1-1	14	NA	CASRTGGGDTEAFF	TGTGCCAGCCGGACAGGGGGGGGTGACACTGAAGCTTTCTTT
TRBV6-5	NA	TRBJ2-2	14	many	CASSYVEGAGELFF	TGTGCCAGCAGTTACGTCGAGGGGGCCGGGGAGCTGTTTTTT
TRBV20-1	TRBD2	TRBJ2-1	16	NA	CSARDRSSGRTGEQFF	TGCAGTGCTAGAGATCGGTCCAGCGGGAGGACTGGCGAGCAGTTCTTC
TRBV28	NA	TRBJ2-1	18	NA	CASSLCPLATISYNEQFF	TGTGCCAGCAGTTTATGTCCCCTTGCAACTATCTCCTACAATGAGCAGTTCTTC
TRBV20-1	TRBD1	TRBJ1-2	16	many	CSARGAGSGGGYGYTF	TGCAGTGCTAGAGGGGCGGGATCAGGGGGTGGCTATGGCTACACCTTC